The source of this T cell receptor (beta chain) is a study of cytomegalovirus exposure and HLA in healthy donors. With 60 Vbeta and 13 Jbeta primers, the PCR was carried out. The assay was immunoSEQ multiplex PCR, and TCRdb's table has in-frame clones only and misses some. The table lists about 160,000 clones, 65% to 85% of them singletons. The donors were healthy bone marrow donors. At collection, donors were nominally healthy, but unrecorded immune exposures were probable. The sample was PBMCs. The TCR originated in a man in his fifties or sixties in good health and CMV-seropositive.

CDR3 sequence reads: CASSSTGEANYGYTF. The CDR3 nucleotides are TGTGCCAGCAGCTCAACAGGGGAAGCTAACTATGGCTACACCTTC. V and J are TRBV13 and TRBJ1-2, with 7 bases aligning to TRBD1. V gave up 4 bases and J gave up 0 bases; unmatched junction bases: 5. Germline CDR1 is PRHDT and CDR2 is FYEKMQ (reference sequence). The CDR3 is 15 amino acids.